This T cell receptor beta chain is drawn from a study of T cells in Graves' hyperthyroidism and ophthalmopathy. This clonotype appeared many times. Its antigen is currently unknown. The study, taken as a whole, reports: Blood also contained most expanded thyroid clonotypes above 0.001.

V dropped 3 bases and J dropped 2 bases, with 14 bases sitting between them. The CDR3 runs to 15 residues. Germline V CDR1 and CDR2: SGHTA, FQGNSA. Regions amplified from RNA transcripts were the TCR beta CDR3 regions. The HTBI set primed first-round TCR CDR3 RT-PCR. TCRdb re-analysed the multiplex PCR reads in MiXCR, keeping a single row per CDR3 protein. The repertoire holds hundreds of thousands of distinct CDR3 sequences, with approximately 15% as singletons. The chain has TRBV7-2 and TRBJ2-7, with D perhaps TRBD2 (6 bases). The sequencing input was blood. This receptor was taken from a woman aged 40 to 50 with Graves' ophthalmopathy. The DNA for the CDR3 is TGTGCCAGCAGCTTCTCTAGCGTCACTACCTACGAGCAGTACTTC. Protein sequence: CASSFSSVTTYEQYF. Full variable domain (missing parts from reference TRBV7-2 and TRBJ2-7): GAGVSQSPSNKVTEKGKDVELRCDPISGHTALYWYRQSLGQGLEFLIYFQGNSAPDKSGLPSDRFSAERTGGSVSTLTIQRTQQEDSAVYLCASSFSSVTTYEQYFGPGTRLTVT.